This T cell receptor beta chain originates from a study of OX40 agonist ivuxolimab in advanced cancers. Overall study context: While on treatment, patients had intravenous ivuxolimab at 0.01 to 10 mg/kg every 2 weeks. Study results and limitations: By week 6 at 0.1 to 3.0 mg/kg, blood CD4+ and CD8+ T cells had expanded clonally.

Notes on this clone: The antigen is not known.

Trimming took off 0 bases at V and 3 bases at J, with 3 bases between the two ends. The germline V gene encodes CDR1 ENHRY and CDR2 SYGVKD. CDR3 length: 12 amino acids. The protocol was immunoSEQ multiplex PCR, while the TCRdb copy is restricted to in-frame clones and leaves out a portion. The sample has about 85,000 clones; about 86% are singletons. The receptor was derived from an adult with an advanced solid tumor such as melanoma, head and neck, liver or kidney cancer. The chain recombines TRBV10-3 with TRBJ2-7; D ambiguous. Sequenced here: CD4+ or CD8+ T cells sorted from blood, sampled in a trial of the OX40 agonist ivuxolimab. This CDR3 reads CAISESNYEQYF. The CDR3 bases are TGTGCCATCAGTGAGTCGAACTACGAGCAGTACTTC.